These 15 T cell receptor beta chains originate from one sample sequenced in a study of blood T cell repertoires in COVID-19. The data were produced by immunoSEQ multiplex PCR, yet TCRdb's version contains in-frame clones alone and is incomplete. The sample lists 130,000 to 150,000 clones, approximately 90% occurring once. Sequences were obtained from PBMCs or T cells enriched from blood (not recorded which). These receptors were taken from a woman in her twenties or thirties with acute COVID-19.

This clone was counted a few times. The chain couples TRBV9 to TRBJ1-2; possible D gene TRBD1, 5 bases. Germline V gene data show CDR1 as SGDLS and CDR2 as YYNGEE. The V and J ends lost 0 bases and 6 bases respectively, with 18 bases between them. The CDR3 consists of 16 residues. The CDR3 spells CASSVDVASGVDGYTF. CDR3 nucleotide sequence: TGTGCCAGCAGCGTAGATGTGGCATCGGGGGTCGATGGCTACACCTTC.

V is TRBV24-1 and J is TRBJ2-1; TRBD1 is a possible D gene (6 bases). V lost 2 bases and J lost 9, with 22 bases in between. Germline-derived CDR1 and CDR2 are KGHDR and SFDVKD. This CDR3 comprises 17 residues. The chain's CDR3 is CATSDSEQGPLVGEQFF. The CDR3 coding sequence is TGTGCCACCAGTGATTCCGAACAGGGCCCTCTCGTAGGTGAGCAGTTCTTC.

This clone was seen a single time. This chain uses TRBV9 with TRBJ1-1; no clear D. CDR3 length: 14 amino acids. Germline V lookup: CDR1 SGDLS, CDR2 YYNGEE. Between the trimmed V and J ends, which lost 0 bases and 7 bases, there was a span of 13 bases. The chain's CDR3 is CASSVGGGISEAFF. CDR3 coding DNA: TGTGCCAGCAGCGTAGGAGGAGGGATCAGTGAAGCTTTCTTT.

The chain joins TRBV5-1 to TRBJ2-2, with D maybe TRBD1 (6 bases). V gave up 3 bases and J gave up 6 bases, with 21 bases separating them. Looked up from germline, CDR1 is SGHRS and CDR2 is YFSETQ. CDR3 length: 17 residues. The CDR3 reads CASSWGPKGEGPGELFF. CDR3 DNA sequence: TGCGCCAGCAGCTGGGGGCCCAAAGGAGAGGGTCCCGGGGAGCTGTTTTTT.

The chain has TRBV11-3 and TRBJ1-1; D remains unclear. V was cut by 5 bases and J by 1 base, with 8 bases left in between. The CDR3 covers 13 residues. Germline V gene data show CDR1 as SGHNT and CDR2 as YENEEA. Here the CDR3 reads CASSPPGNTEAFF. DNA for the CDR3: TGTGCCAGCAGCCCCCCCGGGAACACTGAAGCTTTCTTT.

The CDR3 is CASSFSGTGPNEQFF. Written as DNA, the CDR3 is TGTGCCAGCAGTTTTTCGGGGACAGGGCCTAATGAGCAGTTCTTC. The chain is built from TRBV27 and TRBJ2-1, with 9 bases lining up with TRBD1. The ends lost 3 bases at V and 7 bases at J; junction bases unmatched: 7. The CDR3 covers 15 residues. CDR1 MNHEY and CDR2 SMNVEV come from the germline V gene (reference sequence).

J is TRBJ2-1 and V is TRBV5-3; 8 bases are shared with TRBD2. Being an ORF, TRBV5-3 has a function that is uncertain. V lost 4 bases to trimming and J lost 6 bases; unmatched junction nucleotides: 12. CDR3 length equals 16 residues. The CDR3 here is CARSPQGLEKRNEQFF. CDR3 sequence (DNA): TGTGCCAGAAGCCCACAGGGACTAGAAAAACGCAATGAGCAGTTCTTC.

This chain connects TRBV18 to TRBJ1-4; 7 positions agree with TRBD1. J gave up 7 bases and V 4 bases, and 3 bases lay outside the gene matches. The V gene's germline CDR1 is KGHSH and CDR2 LQKENI. This CDR3 has 13 amino acids. CDR3 residues: CASSQDRSEKLFF. The DNA for the CDR3 is TGTGCCAGCTCACAGGACAGGAGTGAAAAACTGTTTTTT.

This chain uses TRBV7-9 with TRBJ1-2; D remains unclear. The V gene's germline CDR1 is SEHNR and CDR2 FQNEAQ (reference sequence). V lost 1 base to trimming and J lost 7 bases, with 7 bases between them. CDR3 size: 12 residues. The CDR3 sequence: CASSLDFRGYTF. The CDR3 bases are TGTGCCAGCAGCTTAGATTTCCGTGGCTACACCTTC.

This clone was counted ten times or more. This sequence joins TRBV4-3 and TRBJ2-1; possibly TRBD1 for D (7 bases). The CDR3 sequence is 17 residues long. Germline V gene sequence: CDR1 LGHNA, CDR2 YSLEER. The V end was cut by 0 bases, the J end by 0 bases, with 12 bases between. The CDR3, as DNA: TGCGCCAGCAGCCAAGATTTGGAGGGGGCCTCCTACAATGAGCAGTTCTTC. Amino acid sequence: CASSQDLEGASYNEQFF.

The chain has TRBV7-2 and TRBJ1-1, with D maybe TRBD1 (5 bases). The CDR3 is 13 residues long. The germline CDR1 and CDR2 sequences are SGHTA and FQGNSA. V was trimmed by 5 bases and J by 3 bases, leaving 10 bases between them. CDR3: CASSIDSDTEAFF. The DNA for the CDR3 is TGTGCCAGCAGCATCGACAGCGACACTGAAGCTTTCTTT.

The CDR3 bases are TGTGCCACCAGCAGAGATGTTTGGGGAGAGGACACTGAAGCTTTCTTT. Translating it yields CATSRDVWGEDTEAFF. V and J are TRBV15 and TRBJ1-1; D remains unclear. Germline assignment: CDR1 LNHNV and CDR2 YYDKDF (reference sequence). Trimming removed 0 bases from V and 3 bases from J, with 14 bases in between. This CDR3 is built from 16 residues.

The rearrangement links TRBV5-1 to TRBJ2-5; 8 nucleotides align to TRBD1. Germline V lookup: CDR1 SGHRS, CDR2 YFSETQ. The length of the CDR3 is 14 residues. V lost 4 bases and J lost 3; bases outside the gene matches: 5. This CDR3 is CASSAGTGEETQYF. The CDR3 bases are TGCGCCAGCAGCGCCGGGACAGGAGAAGAGACCCAGTACTTC.

This chain uses TRBV4-3 with TRBJ1-6; no definite D call. The germline CDR1 and CDR2 sequences are LGHNA and YSLEER. Trimming left V 3 bases short and J 4 bases short, with 10 bases between. CDR3 size: 15 residues. The CDR3 DNA reads as TGCGCCAGCAGCCATACGCGGTGGTATAATTCACCCCTCCACTTT. This translates into CASSHTRWYNSPLHF.

This chain joins TRBV15 and TRBJ1-5; 9 nucleotides agree with TRBD1. V lost 3 bases, J lost 4 bases, and 7 bases stayed unmatched. CDR3 length: 16 amino acids. Germline loops: CDR1 LNHNV, CDR2 YYDKDF (reference sequence). The CDR3 reads CATSRGQGLINQPQHF. CDR3 sequence (DNA): TGTGCCACCAGCAGGGGACAGGGACTAATAAATCAGCCCCAGCATTTT.